This note documents a single T cell receptor beta chain sequence. Its antigen remains unknown. The data were obtained in a study of T cells in localized non-small cell lung cancer. Study-level findings and limits: Clonality of T cells reached its maximum in uninvolved adjacent lung, surpassing tumor. Adjacent lung held a median approximately 50 of the top 100 tumor clones. A higher density of T cells in blood coincided with extended overall survival.

Here immunoSEQ multiplex PCR was the method, and the copy in TCRdb shows in-frame clones only, minus some. The profile shows over a thousand clones, roughly a fifth of them singletons. Harvested at least 2 cm beyond the tumor margin, adjacent lung showed no atypia. Sequencing was performed on normal lung tissue next to the tumor, taken before any cancer treatment. This TCR was sampled from a male donor older than 55 with stage III squamous cell lung carcinoma.

The CDR3 loop reads CASSLTGGYNEQFF. As DNA, the CDR3 is TGCGCCAGCAGCTTGACAGGGGGGTACAATGAGCAGTTCTTC. This chain uses TRBV5-1 with TRBJ2-1; the match to TRBD1 covers 8 bases. Unmatched junction bases numbered 1, after V lost 1 base and J lost 4 bases. Germline V gives CDR1 SGHRS, CDR2 YFSETQ. This CDR3 contains 14 residues.